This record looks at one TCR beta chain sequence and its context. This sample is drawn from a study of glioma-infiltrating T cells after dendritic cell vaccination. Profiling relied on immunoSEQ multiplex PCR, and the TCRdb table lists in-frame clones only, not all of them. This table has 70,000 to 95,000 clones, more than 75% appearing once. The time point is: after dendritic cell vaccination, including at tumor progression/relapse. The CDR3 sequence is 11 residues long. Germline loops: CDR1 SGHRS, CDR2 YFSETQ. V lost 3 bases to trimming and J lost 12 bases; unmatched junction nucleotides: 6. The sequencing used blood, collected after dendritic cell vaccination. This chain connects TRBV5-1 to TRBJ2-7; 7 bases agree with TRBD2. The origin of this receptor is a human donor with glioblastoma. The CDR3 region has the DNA TGCGCCAGCAGCTGGGGCGGGGGACGGTACTTC. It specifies CASSWGGGRYF.